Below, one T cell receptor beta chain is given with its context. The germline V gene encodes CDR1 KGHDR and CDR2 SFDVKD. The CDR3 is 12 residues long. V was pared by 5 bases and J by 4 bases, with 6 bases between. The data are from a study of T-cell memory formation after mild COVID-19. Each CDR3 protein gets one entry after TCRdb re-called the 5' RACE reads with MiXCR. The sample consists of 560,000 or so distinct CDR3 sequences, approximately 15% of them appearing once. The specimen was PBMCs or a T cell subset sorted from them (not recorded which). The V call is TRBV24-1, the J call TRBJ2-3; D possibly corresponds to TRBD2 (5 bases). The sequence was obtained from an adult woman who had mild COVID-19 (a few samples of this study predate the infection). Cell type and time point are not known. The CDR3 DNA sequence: TGTGCCACCAGTGTGAGGGCAGATACGCAGTATTTT. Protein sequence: CATSVRADTQYF.